This T cell receptor beta chain emerged from a study of identical twins. Findings and limits, study-wide: Cross-sectional statistical analysis, not tracking of the same donors, underpinned the conclusions. Memory repertoires lacked the insertion deficit that abundant cord blood beta clonotypes showed.

This clonotype was counted between two and nine times. Its antigen is undetermined. The CDR3 has 13 residues. Looked up from germline, CDR1 is KGHSH and CDR2 is LQKENI. V was cut by 6 bases and J by 3 bases, with 11 bases left in between. TCRdb re-called the 5' RACE reads through MiXCR, storing one row per CDR3 protein. The sample yields 280,000 or so distinct CDR3 sequences, approximately 8% seen once. These data were likewise used in another study, on yellow fever vaccine responses in identical twins.

What was sequenced was memory (CD45RO+) T cells sorted from blood. The J gene is TRBJ2-5, the V gene TRBV18; D may correspond to TRBD1 or TRBD2 (6 bases each). This receptor was obtained from a young woman in good health. CDR3 loop: CASSHGGEETQYF. The CDR3 DNA is TGTGCCAGCTCCCACGGGGGCGAAGAGACCCAGTACTTC. Filled out from reference TRBV18 and TRBJ2-5, the complete variable domain reads NAGVMQNPRHLVRRRGQEARLRCSPMKGHSHVYWYRQLPEEGLKFMVYLQKENIIDESGMPKERFSAEFPKEGPSILRIQQVVRGDSAAYFCASSHGGEETQYFGPGTRLLVL.